This passage covers 24 T cell receptor beta chains from one sample sequenced in a study of cytomegalovirus exposure and HLA in healthy donors. The PCR employed 60 Vbeta primers together with 13 Jbeta primers. Measured with immunoSEQ multiplex PCR; TCRdb has only the in-frame clones, and not every one. This sample has 100,000 to 150,000 clones, with 75% to 80% found just once. Specimen: PBMCs. The receptors shown here come from a male donor in good health and CMV-seronegative.

The chain joins TRBV10-3 to TRBJ2-2; 8 bases line up with TRBD1. J gave up 0 bases and V 11 bases, and 5 bases lay outside the gene matches. This CDR3 has 14 residues. Germline V gene data show CDR1 as ENHRY and CDR2 as SYGVKD. The CDR3 loop reads CAARTGTNTGELFF. Written as DNA, the CDR3 is TGTGCCGCTAGGACAGGGACGAACACCGGGGAGCTGTTTTTT.

V usage is TRBV19 and J usage is TRBJ2-5, with a tentative D call TRBD1 (8 bases). The CDR3 loop spans 16 amino acids. Germline CDR1 LNHDA, CDR2 SQIVND (reference sequence). Trimming pared 4 bases from V and 0 bases from J, leaving 15 bases between. In DNA, the CDR3 is TGTGCCAGTAGTACTTGGACAGGGAGGGACCAAGAGACCCAGTACTTC. This codes for CASSTWTGRDQETQYF.

This clone was seen a few times. The V and J genes are TRBV10-3 and TRBJ1-1; 7 bases fit TRBD1. The trim removed 11 bases at V and 2 bases at J, leaving 5 bases unmatched. CDR1 and CDR2 (germline): ENHRY, SYGVKD. This CDR3 is 12 amino acids long. The CDR3 DNA reads as TGTGCCTCACGGGACAGAAACACTGAAGCTTTCTTT. Amino acid sequence: CASRDRNTEAFF.

The V and J genes are TRBV5-4 and TRBJ2-2; TRBD2 is a possible D gene (7 bases). The CDR3 is made up of 16 amino acids. With 5 bases removed from V and 6 bases from J, the gap between germline ends came to 20 bases. CDR1 SGHNT and CDR2 YYREEE come from the germline V gene (reference sequence). In nucleotides, the CDR3 is TGTGCCAGCAGTTGGGGGGGGCAGGGGAGGGCCGGGGAGCTGTTTTTT. It is translated as CASSWGGQGRAGELFF.

The J gene is TRBJ2-7, the V gene TRBV7-9; 7 positions match TRBD1. Germline values: CDR1 SEHNR, CDR2 FQNEAQ (reference sequence). This CDR3 has 16 residues. V shed 1 base and J 1 base; nucleotides not matched to a gene: 7. The CDR3 coding sequence is TGTGCCAGCAGCTTAGTCGCGGGCAGGGGGTCCTACGAGCAGTACTTC. Its translation is CASSLVAGRGSYEQYF. The complete variable domain, with remaining parts taken from reference TRBV7-9 and TRBJ2-7, reads DTGVSQNPRHKITKRGQNVTFRCDPISEHNRLYWYRQTLGQGPEFLTYFQNEAQLEKSRLLSDRFSAERPKGSFSTLEIQRTEQGDSAMYLCASSLVAGRGSYEQYFGPGTRLTVT.

The gene calls are TRBV19 and TRBJ2-1, with a possible D match to TRBD1 (6 bases). The CDR3 has 14 amino acids. The V and J ends lost 5 bases and 5 bases respectively, with 13 bases between them. Looked up from germline, CDR1 is LNHDA and CDR2 is SQIVND (reference sequence). CDR3 in DNA: TGTGCCAGTAGTCCCACAGGGCTAGACAATGAGCAGTTCTTC. Translating it yields CASSPTGLDNEQFF.

The rearrangement links TRBV10-3 to TRBJ2-1; D is perhaps TRBD1 (6 bases). This CDR3 comprises 14 residues. Germline CDR1 and CDR2: ENHRY and SYGVKD. V dropped 6 bases and J dropped 5 bases, with 14 bases sitting between them. The CDR3 protein is CAISRDTMDNEQFF. CDR3 DNA sequence: TGTGCCATCAGCAGGGACACTATGGACAATGAGCAGTTCTTC.

The chain links TRBV19 to TRBJ2-3; 8 positions agree with TRBD1. Germline-derived CDR1 and CDR2 are LNHDA and SQIVND (reference sequence). V lost 9 bases to trimming and J lost 0 bases; unmatched junction nucleotides: 11. The CDR3 loop spans 16 amino acids. CDR3 amino acids: CASNKGTGSSTDTQYF. The CDR3 coding sequence is TGTGCCAGCAACAAGGGGACAGGATCTAGCACAGATACGCAGTATTTT.

This clone was seen only a few times. The chain combines TRBV5-1 with TRBJ2-7; 8 positions match TRBD2. Trimming cost V 0 bases and J 0 bases; bases outside gene matches: 2. Germline loops: CDR1 SGHRS, CDR2 YFSETQ. The CDR3 extends over 15 amino acids. The CDR3 reads CASSLAGGSSYEQYF. DNA for the CDR3: TGCGCCAGCAGCTTGGCGGGGGGGAGCTCCTACGAGCAGTACTTC.

This clone was detected only a few times. J is TRBJ1-5 and V is TRBV6-5; 8 nucleotides match TRBD1. The CDR3 is made up of 14 amino acids. CDR1 is MNHEY, CDR2 SVGAGI, per germline. Trimming cost V 5 bases and J 6 bases; bases outside gene matches: 6. CDR3 residues: CASSGRGRGQPQHF. CDR3 coding DNA: TGTGCCAGCAGTGGCAGGGGGCGAGGTCAGCCCCAGCATTTT.

The chain combines TRBV9 with TRBJ2-2, with 11 nucleotides matching TRBD2. The CDR3 sequence is 20 residues long. The ends lost 0 bases at V and 0 bases at J; junction bases unmatched: 10. Germline-derived CDR1 and CDR2 are SGDLS and YYNGEE. The CDR3 DNA reads as TGTGCCAGCAGCGTAGAGGCGACTAGCGGGGACATCGCGAACACCGGGGAGCTGTTTTTT. It codes for CASSVEATSGDIANTGELFF.

With regard to this clone: An end of the junction does not agree with germline; a read error may underlie this. The rearrangement links TRBV27 to TRBJ2-7; D is undetermined. This CDR3 spans 11 amino acids. The germline V gene encodes CDR1 MNHEY and CDR2 SMNVEV (reference sequence). The CDR3 coding sequence is TGTGCCAACAGTGACCAGGCGAAACAGTACTTC. Protein: CANSDQAKQYF.

This clone was observed a few times. The V call is TRBV5-6, the J call TRBJ2-3, with D perhaps matching TRBD2 (6 bases). Germline V gene sequence: CDR1 SGHDT, CDR2 YYEEEE. This CDR3 has 14 amino acids. V lost 6 bases to trimming and J lost 1 base, with 12 bases between them. The CDR3 nucleotides read TGTGCCAGCACCCGGGACTTACGCACAGATACGCAGTATTTT. This translates into CASTRDLRTDTQYF.

The J gene is TRBJ1-5, the V gene TRBV4-3; possibly TRBD1 for D (6 bases). Germline lookup yields CDR1 LGHNA and CDR2 YSLEER. Trimming cost V 0 bases and J 6 bases, with 9 bases left between them. The CDR3 has 14 residues. CDR3 sequence reads: CASSQDSGAQPQHF. For the CDR3, the DNA is TGCGCCAGCAGCCAAGATTCAGGGGCTCAGCCCCAGCATTTT.

V is TRBV30 and J is TRBJ2-7; 10 positions agree with TRBD1. Germline V gene data show CDR1 as GTSNPN and CDR2 as SVGIG (reference sequence). V was pared by 0 bases and J by 6 bases, with 14 bases of the junction left unmatched. The CDR3 totals 17 residues. CDR3 sequence (DNA): TGTGCCTGGAGTGTAGTCTGGGGAGACAGGGGGCGAATCGAGCAGTACTTC. It yields the protein CAWSVVWGDRGRIEQYF. The whole variable domain, filled in from reference TRBV30 and TRBJ2-7, reads SQTIHQWPATLVQPVGSPLSLECTVEGTSNPNLYWYRQAAGRGLQLLFYSVGIGQISSEVPQNLSASRPQDRQFILSSKKLLLSDSGFYLCAWSVVWGDRGRIEQYFGPGTRLTVT.

The V gene is TRBV19, the J gene TRBJ1-5; D ambiguous. This CDR3 comprises 12 residues. The germline CDR1 and CDR2 sequences are LNHDA and SQIVND (reference sequence). Trimming removed 10 bases at V and 4 bases at J, with 11 bases between. CDR3 amino acids: CATLVQNQPQHF. CDR3 sequence (DNA): TGTGCCACCCTAGTCCAAAATCAGCCCCAGCATTTT.

This sequence joins TRBV27 and TRBJ1-5; 9 bases map to TRBD1. From germline, CDR1 is MNHEY and CDR2 SMNVEV (reference sequence). Trimming took 6 bases from V and 2 from J; bases not matched to a gene: 11. The CDR3 is 17 residues long. The CDR3 bases are TGTGCCAGCAGCGAGGGGGTGGGACAGGGAGGCAATCAGCCCCAGCATTTT. It is translated as CASSEGVGQGGNQPQHF.

The chain couples TRBV30 to TRBJ2-1, with 10 bases aligning to TRBD2. This CDR3 spans 16 amino acids. The germline gives CDR1 GTSNPN, CDR2 SVGIG (reference sequence). J lost 10 bases, V lost 2 bases, and 14 bases had no gene match. The CDR3 protein is CAWSIYPSGGVREQFF. The CDR3 DNA sequence: TGTGCCTGGAGTATATATCCGAGCGGGGGGGTGAGGGAGCAGTTCTTC. The whole variable domain, filled in from reference TRBV30 and TRBJ2-1, reads SQTIHQWPATLVQPVGSPLSLECTVEGTSNPNLYWYRQAAGRGLQLLFYSVGIGQISSEVPQNLSASRPQDRQFILSSKKLLLSDSGFYLCAWSIYPSGGVREQFFGPGTRLTVL.

The V and J genes are TRBV5-1 and TRBJ2-7; the match to TRBD1 covers 7 bases. Unmatched junction bases numbered 5, after V lost 3 bases and J lost 2 bases. This CDR3 is 14 amino acids long. Germline CDR1 SGHRS, CDR2 YFSETQ. The CDR3 DNA sequence: TGCGCCAGCAGCTCCGGGACAGCCCCCTACGAGCAGTACTTC. Its protein is CASSSGTAPYEQYF.

This sequence joins TRBV27 and TRBJ1-5, with 7 bases matching TRBD1. V shed 5 bases and J 2 bases; nucleotides not matched to a gene: 9. Germline values: CDR1 MNHEY, CDR2 SMNVEV (reference sequence). This CDR3 region has 16 residues. CDR3 loop: CASSPEHRGGNQPQHF. In DNA form, the CDR3 reads TGTGCCAGCAGTCCCGAGCACAGGGGAGGCAATCAGCCCCAGCATTTT.

The chain joins TRBV2 to TRBJ2-3; 8 bases line up with TRBD2. Germline CDR1 SNHLY, CDR2 FYNNEI. CDR3 length: 14 amino acids. The V gene end was trimmed by 7 bases and the J gene end by 2 bases; junction bases not matched to a gene: 5. The CDR3 sequence: CASNWRGDTDTQYF. The CDR3 DNA reads TGTGCCAGCAATTGGCGGGGGGACACAGATACGCAGTATTTT.

The chain carries TRBV7-2 and TRBJ1-1; no definite D call. Trimming cost V 3 bases and J 11 bases, with 16 bases left between them. Germline loops: CDR1 SGHTA, CDR2 FQGNSA. The CDR3 has 13 amino acids. This chain's CDR3 is CASSFVGGANAFF. The CDR3 DNA sequence: TGTGCCAGCAGCTTCGTCGGAGGCGCCAATGCTTTCTTT.

V usage is TRBV19 and J usage is TRBJ1-4; D remains ambiguous. Germline V gene data show CDR1 as LNHDA and CDR2 as SQIVND (reference sequence). The CDR3 consists of 16 residues. Trimming stripped 3 bases from V and 6 bases from J, with 17 bases between. The CDR3 DNA follows: TGTGCCAGTAGTATGGCCGACTCTTTCAAGTATGAAAAACTGTTTTTT. Protein sequence: CASSMADSFKYEKLFF. The whole variable domain, filled in from reference TRBV19 and TRBJ1-4, reads DGGITQSPKYLFRKEGQNVTLSCEQNLNHDAMYWYRQDPGQGLRLIYYSQIVNDFQKGDIAEGYSVSREKKESFPLTVTSAQKNPTAFYLCASSMADSFKYEKLFFGSGTQLSVL.

A single count supports this clone. The V gene is TRBV7-9, the J gene TRBJ2-5; 7 bases line up with TRBD1. The CDR3 is 14 residues long. J lost 7 bases, V lost 2 bases, and 7 bases had no gene match. CDR1 is SEHNR and CDR2 is FQNEAQ in the germline V gene (reference sequence). The CDR3 nucleotides read TGTGCCAGCAGCTTAAACAGGGGCTACGGGACCCAGTACTTC. Protein: CASSLNRGYGTQYF.